The 20 T cell receptor beta chains given below trace back to one sample, sequenced in a study of blood T cell repertoires in COVID-19. The protocol was immunoSEQ multiplex PCR, while the TCRdb copy is restricted to in-frame clones and leaves out a portion. The sample has roughly 15,000 clones, 80% to 90% seen once; the top ten hold about a third. Sample: peripheral blood. These receptor sequences come from a man in his 70s in a cohort sampled during active COVID-19.

The chain links TRBV27 to TRBJ2-1, with TRBD2 matching 8 bases. The CDR3 runs to 18 residues. CDR1 and CDR2 (germline): MNHEY, SMNVEV (reference sequence). The V and J ends lost 2 bases and 4 bases, in that order; junction bases with no gene match: 13. CDR3 DNA sequence: TGTGCCAGCAGTTTAAACACCATTTCTAGCGGGCCTTACAATGAGCAGTTCTTC. Its translation: CASSLNTISSGPYNEQFF.

The V gene is TRBV7-9, the J gene TRBJ1-2, with 9 bases aligning to TRBD1. Germline lookup yields CDR1 SEHNR and CDR2 FQNEAQ (reference sequence). The CDR3 runs 15 residues. V was clipped by 1 base and J by 8 bases; unmatched bases: 8. This CDR3 reads CASSLVGQGNVGYTF. The CDR3 DNA is TGTGCCAGCAGCTTAGTTGGACAGGGGAACGTAGGCTACACCTTC.

The chain links TRBV7-2 to TRBJ1-1; possible D gene TRBD1, 5 bases. Per germline, CDR1 SGHTA and CDR2 FQGNSA. This CDR3 comprises 15 residues. The V end was cut by 4 bases, the J end by 4 bases, with 16 bases between. In nucleotides, the CDR3 is TGTGCCAGCAGCTCCAAGGGGCCAAGGGGCACTGAAGCTTTCTTT. The encoded protein is CASSSKGPRGTEAFF.

This clone was seen just once. The rearrangement uses TRBV30 and TRBJ1-1, with TRBD1 identical over 7 bases. CDR3 length: 17 residues. Germline CDR1 reads GTSNPN; CDR2 reads SVGIG (reference sequence). With 2 bases clipped from V and 1 base from J, the junction kept 13 bases outside the gene matches. The chain's CDR3 is CAWSRGLVGQQNTEAFF. In DNA form, the CDR3 reads TGTGCCTGGAGTAGGGGTTTAGTGGGACAGCAGAACACTGAAGCTTTCTTT.

CDR3 region: CASSKGGMGEAFF. The CDR3 DNA reads TGTGCCAGCAGCAAAGGGGGTATGGGTGAAGCTTTCTTT. This chain links TRBV27 with TRBJ1-1; tentative D call: TRBD1 (6 bases). This CDR3 contains 13 residues. V lost 6 bases, J lost 7 bases, and 15 bases lay in between. CDR1 MNHEY and CDR2 SMNVEV come from the germline V gene (reference sequence).

The gene calls are TRBV7-2 and TRBJ2-7; 10 bases align to TRBD1. The CDR3 totals 15 residues. The V gene's germline CDR1 is SGHTA and CDR2 FQGNSA. Trimming removed 5 bases from V and 2 bases from J; junction bases left unmatched: 6. The CDR3 loop is CASSSRDRGPYEQYF. In DNA, the CDR3 is TGTGCCAGCAGCAGCCGGGACAGGGGTCCCTACGAGCAGTACTTC. Variable domain in full (rest from reference TRBV7-2 and TRBJ2-7): GAGVSQSPSNKVTEKGKDVELRCDPISGHTALYWYRQSLGQGLEFLIYFQGNSAPDKSGLPSDRFSAERTGGSVSTLTIQRTQQEDSAVYLCASSSRDRGPYEQYFGPGTRLTVT.

The V and J genes are TRBV9 and TRBJ1-2; 9 positions match TRBD1. V shed 0 bases, J shed 6 bases, and the junction held 6 bases outside the gene matches. The germline V gene encodes CDR1 SGDLS and CDR2 YYNGEE. The CDR3 extends over 15 amino acids. CDR3 loop: CASSVAGTGLNGYTF. The CDR3 nucleotides read TGTGCCAGCAGCGTAGCTGGGACAGGGCTGAATGGCTACACCTTC.

This chain links TRBV7-9 with TRBJ2-2, with 7 bases that match TRBD1. The CDR3 has 14 amino acids. Germline V gene data show CDR1 as SEHNR and CDR2 as FQNEAQ (reference sequence). J was trimmed by 4 bases and V by 7 bases; bases with no gene match: 6. The CDR3 DNA sequence: TGTGCCAGCAACAGGGGCAGGGCCACCGGGGAGCTGTTTTTT. It codes for CASNRGRATGELFF.

This clone was observed a handful of times. CDR3 nucleotide sequence: TGTGCCAGTAGTACCACAGGGCGCGCAACTAATGAAAAACTGTTTTTT. Its translation: CASSTTGRATNEKLFF. This chain links TRBV19 with TRBJ1-4; D may be TRBD1 (6 bases). V lost 4 bases, J lost 0 bases, and 12 bases lay in between. This CDR3 has 16 residues. CDR1 is LNHDA and CDR2 is SQIVND in the germline V gene (reference sequence). Full variable domain (rest looked up from reference TRBV19 and TRBJ1-4): DGGITQSPKYLFRKEGQNVTLSCEQNLNHDAMYWYRQDPGQGLRLIYYSQIVNDFQKGDIAEGYSVSREKKESFPLTVTSAQKNPTAFYLCASSTTGRATNEKLFFGSGTQLSVL.

The chain joins TRBV12-3 or TRBV12-4 to TRBJ2-2; D unclear. This CDR3 spans 13 amino acids. Trimming shortened V by 6 bases and J by 1 base, and 6 bases separated the two germline ends. CDR3 sequence (DNA): TGTGCCAGCAGCAACAGGAACACCGGGGAGCTGTTTTTT. It yields the protein CASSNRNTGELFF.

The chain employs TRBV12-5 and TRBJ2-1, with D possibly matching TRBD2 (6 bases). Germline V gives CDR1 LGHNT, CDR2 FRNRAP. The CDR3 runs 15 residues. Trimming took 1 base from V and 6 from J, leaving 13 bases between them. In nucleotides, the CDR3 is TGTGCTAGTGGTTTGGGAGTAGCGGCAGGCAATGAGCAGTTCTTC. Its protein product is CASGLGVAAGNEQFF.

The V and J genes are TRBV6-2 or TRBV6-3 and TRBJ1-2; weak D call: TRBD1 (6 bases). CDR1 MNHEY and CDR2 SVGEGT come from the germline V gene. The CDR3 is 13 residues long. Trimming pared 2 bases from V and 2 bases from J, leaving 6 bases between. This chain's CDR3 is CASSYQGNYGYTF. The DNA for the CDR3 is TGTGCCAGCAGTTACCAGGGGAACTATGGCTACACCTTC.

This clone was recorded only once. The V gene is TRBV4-1, the J gene TRBJ2-3; the match to TRBD1 covers 10 bases. The CDR3 sequence is 15 residues long. Per germline, CDR1 MGHRA and CDR2 YSYEKL. The V gene end was trimmed by 3 bases and the J gene end by 3 bases; junction bases not matched to a gene: 3. This CDR3 reads CASSHRQGATDTQYF. The CDR3 bases are TGCGCCAGCAGCCACCGACAGGGGGCTACAGATACGCAGTATTTT.

The chain combines TRBV4-1 with TRBJ2-7, with 10 bases identical to TRBD1. CDR1 and CDR2 (germline): MGHRA, YSYEKL. The length of the CDR3 is 14 residues. V lost 3 bases to trimming and J lost 2 bases; unmatched junction nucleotides: 1. In DNA, the CDR3 is TGCGCCAGCAGCCACGGACAGGGGGCCTACGAGCAGTACTTC. It encodes CASSHGQGAYEQYF.

The gene calls are TRBV5-1 and TRBJ2-7; TRBD1 aligns across 8 bases. V dropped 2 bases and J dropped 3; count of bases not matched to a gene: 4. The CDR3 consists of 14 residues. CDR1 SGHRS and CDR2 YFSETQ come from the germline V gene. The CDR3 reads CASSFSGQVYEQYF. The CDR3, as DNA: TGCGCCAGCAGCTTCTCGGGACAGGTCTACGAGCAGTACTTC.

The rearrangement uses TRBV7-2 and TRBJ2-7, with 8 bases fitting TRBD1. The V gene's germline CDR1 is SGHTA and CDR2 FQGNSA. The V and J ends lost 5 bases and 5 bases, in that order; junction bases with no gene match: 11. The CDR3 is 15 residues long. CDR3 region: CASSTQPDRANEQYF. In nucleotides, the CDR3 is TGTGCCAGCAGCACCCAGCCGGACAGGGCAAACGAGCAGTACTTC.

The chain combines TRBV19 with TRBJ2-5, with 14 bases that match TRBD2. CDR1 LNHDA and CDR2 SQIVND come from the germline V gene (reference sequence). The CDR3 length is 14 residues. With 6 bases clipped from V and 3 bases from J, the junction kept 0 bases outside the gene matches. The CDR3 DNA is TGTGCCAGTAGGGGACTAGCGGGGGAAGAGACCCAGTACTTC. This gives the protein CASRGLAGEETQYF. The full variable domain, rest sourced from reference TRBV19 and TRBJ2-5, is DGGITQSPKYLFRKEGQNVTLSCEQNLNHDAMYWYRQDPGQGLRLIYYSQIVNDFQKGDIAEGYSVSREKKESFPLTVTSAQKNPTAFYLCASRGLAGEETQYFGPGTRLLVL.

The rearrangement uses TRBV19 and TRBJ2-5; weak D call: TRBD1 (6 bases). The CDR3 is made up of 17 amino acids. The germline gives CDR1 LNHDA, CDR2 SQIVND (reference sequence). The V end was cut by 5 bases, the J end by 0 bases, with 19 bases between. DNA of the CDR3: TGTGCCAGTAGTTGGGGTCCGGGACAACCGTACCAAGAGACCCAGTACTTC. Amino acid sequence: CASSWGPGQPYQETQYF.

The chain employs TRBV2 and TRBJ2-7, with TRBD1 as a possible D gene (6 bases). CDR1 and CDR2 (germline): SNHLY, FYNNEI. This CDR3 is 10 amino acids long. With 7 bases removed from V and 6 bases from J, the gap between germline ends came to 7 bases. Here the CDR3 DNA reads TGTGCCAGCATCAGGGGCGAGCAGTACTTC. Protein sequence: CASIRGEQYF.

The V call is TRBV7-7, the J call TRBJ2-2, with 9 positions matching TRBD2. In germline, CDR1 is SSHAT, CDR2 FNYEAQ (reference sequence). The CDR3 is made up of 17 amino acids. After removal of 5 bases from V and 0 bases from J, the junction contained 7 bases not matched to a gene. The CDR3, as DNA: TGTGCCAGCAGCGCCGAGGTAGCGGGGGCGAACACCGGGGAGCTGTTTTTT. Residues: CASSAEVAGANTGELFF.